These T cell receptor beta chains were read from a single sample in a study of T cell changes during pregnancy in multiple sclerosis. Using immunoSEQ multiplex PCR, the repertoire was profiled, and TCRdb retains in-frame clones only, with some absent. Of tens of thousands of clones in the sample, about 88% were seen once. The sequencing used CD4+ T cells from peripheral blood mononuclear cells, collected in the second trimester of pregnancy. The receptors derive from a female donor with multiple sclerosis, enrolled in a pregnancy study. The CDR3 runs from the conserved cysteine through the conserved F or W. Each record gives: clone size, V gene, J gene, D gene, CDR3 protein, CDR3 DNA. D genes are given only for firm matches. Size is omitted from some rows. Given values are once, few, many or a class for expanded clones.

NA,TRBV6-1,TRBJ1-2,NA,CASSLHRIEGYTF,TGTGCCAGCAGTCTTCACAGGATTGAAGGCTACACCTTC
NA,TRBV5-1,TRBJ1-2,TRBD1,CASSLLGQGSGYTF,TGCGCCAGCAGCTTGTTGGGACAGGGGTCTGGCTACACCTTC
few,TRBV30,TRBJ2-7,TRBD1,CACFHRGSYEQYF,TGTGCCTGCTTTCACAGGGGCTCCTACGAGCAGTACTTC
NA,TRBV27,TRBJ1-2,TRBD1,CASSRGTGWRGYTF,TGTGCCAGCAGTCGGGGGACAGGGTGGCGGGGCTACACCTTC
NA,TRBV7-6,TRBJ2-7,NA,CASSAEGSKSSYEQYF,TGTGCCAGCAGCGCAGAAGGGAGTAAGAGCTCCTACGAGCAGTACTTC
NA,TRBV2,TRBJ1-4,TRBD1,CASSGQGATNEKLFF,TGTGCCAGCAGTGGACAGGGGGCAACTAATGAAAAACTGTTTTTT
NA,TRBV28,TRBJ2-4,NA,CASSSTDVAKNIQYF,TGTGCCAGCAGTTCGACAGATGTAGCCAAAAACATTCAGTACTTC
once,TRBV5-1,TRBJ2-1,NA,CASSVERSSYNEQFF,TGCGCCAGCAGCGTGGAGCGGAGCTCCTACAATGAGCAGTTCTTC
NA,TRBV23-1,TRBJ2-1,TRBD1,CASLPDRAPELNEQFF,TGCGCCAGCCTTCCAGACAGGGCCCCTGAACTCAATGAGCAGTTCTTC
NA,TRBV5-4,TRBJ2-3,TRBD1,CASSQIKSGGVEYF,TGTGCCAGCAGCCAAATAAAATCAGGGGGCGTAGAGTATTTT
NA,TRBV18,TRBJ1-4,TRBD1,CASSGQGDEKLFF,TGTGCCAGCTCGGGACAGGGGGATGAAAAACTGTTTTTT
NA,TRBV7-8,TRBJ2-7,TRBD1,CASSLPGQTYEQYF,TGTGCCAGCAGCTTACCGGGACAGACCTACGAGCAGTACTTC
NA,TRBV2,TRBJ1-5,NA,CASSGARTAQDSNQPQHF,TGTGCCAGCAGTGGGGCCCGGACAGCCCAAGATAGCAATCAGCCCCAGCATTTT
few,TRBV27,TRBJ2-6,NA,CAFPGAGANVLTF,TGTGCCTTTCCAGGGGCTGGGGCCAACGTCCTGACTTTC
NA,TRBV7-9,TRBJ2-2,NA,CASNPIDSFTGELFF,TGTGCCAGCAACCCGATTGACAGTTTCACCGGGGAGCTGTTTTTT
NA,TRBV10-3,TRBJ2-1,NA,CAIGGTANFNEQFF,TGTGCCATCGGGGGGACAGCGAATTTCAATGAGCAGTTCTTC
NA,TRBV6-5,TRBJ2-3,NA,CASSPLRRKTDTQYF,TGTGCCAGCAGCCCGCTGCGGAGAAAGACAGATACGCAGTATTTT
NA,TRBV19,TRBJ1-1,NA,CASSGYDSKAFF,TGTGCCAGTAGTGGATATGACTCGAAAGCTTTCTTT
NA,TRBV10-3,TRBJ2-7,NA,CAISGPYDSYEQYF,TGTGCCATCAGTGGTCCATACGACTCCTACGAGCAGTACTTC